A single sample is the source of the 20 T cell receptor beta chains below, sequenced in a study of early T cells in non-severe SARS-CoV-2 infection. TCRdb re-called the 5' RACE reads with MiXCR, one entry per CDR3 protein. Among around 53,000 distinct CDR3 sequences listed, approximately 12% were seen once. The input for sequencing was whole blood, taken at baseline. The receptors were sampled from an adult who was a healthcare worker with PCR-confirmed SARS-CoV-2 infection or an uninfected control (not recorded which).

The chain's CDR3 is CASSFMRLSQVTDTQYF. CDR3 DNA sequence: TGTGCCAGCAGCTTCATGCGGTTATCGCAGGTAACAGATACGCAGTATTTT. The V gene is TRBV7-2, the J gene TRBJ2-3; the D is unclear. The CDR3 spans 17 residues. The V and J ends lost 3 bases and 3 bases respectively, with 19 bases between them. The germline gives CDR1 SGHTA, CDR2 FQGNSA.

CDR3 DNA sequence: TGTGCCAGCAGCTTACTGGGTAGCGGGAGGTTCGGCAATGAGCAGTTCTTC. It is translated as CASSLLGSGRFGNEQFF. The rearrangement uses TRBV11-2 and TRBJ2-1; 10 positions match TRBD2. V was clipped by 2 bases and J by 6 bases; unmatched bases: 10. This CDR3 is 17 amino acids long. The germline gives CDR1 SGHAT, CDR2 FQNNGV.

This clonotype was detected ten times or more. This sequence joins TRBV28 and TRBJ2-7, with D unresolved. Germline CDR1 and CDR2: MDHEN and SYDVKM. Trimming pared 3 bases from V and 4 bases from J, leaving 4 bases between. The CDR3 covers 11 residues. For the CDR3, the DNA is TGTGCCAGCAGTTTGAATTACGAGCAGTACTTC. It codes for CASSLNYEQYF.

V and J are TRBV9 and TRBJ2-1; D unresolved. The CDR3 length is 13 residues. In germline, CDR1 is SGDLS, CDR2 YYNGEE. V lost 0 bases and J 6 bases, leaving 7 bases between the germline ends. The CDR3 reads CASSVAPGNEQFF. Here the CDR3 DNA reads TGTGCCAGCAGCGTAGCCCCTGGCAATGAGCAGTTCTTC.

This clonotype came up many times. The rearrangement links TRBV7-8 to TRBJ1-5; D is ambiguous. Trimming stripped 3 bases from V and 3 bases from J, with 9 bases between. Germline CDR1 SGHVS, CDR2 FQNEAQ. CDR3 length equals 14 residues. CDR3 nucleotide sequence: TGTGCCAGCAGCTTGGCACAGCTCAATCAGCCCCAGCATTTT. Translation: CASSLAQLNQPQHF.

The chain links TRBV6-5 to TRBJ1-1; tentative D call: TRBD1 (6 bases). The CDR3 is 16 residues long. V gave up 0 bases and J gave up 5 bases, with 16 bases separating them. The germline V gene has CDR1 MNHEY and CDR2 SVGAGI. The CDR3 spells CASSYSAGEGVTEAFF. CDR3 DNA: TGTGCCAGCAGTTACTCGGCGGGAGAGGGGGTGACTGAAGCTTTCTTT.

The chain has TRBV18 and TRBJ2-1; a possible D gene is TRBD1 (6 bases). This CDR3 contains 13 residues. V lost 6 bases and J 6 bases, leaving 12 bases between the germline ends. Germline CDR1 and CDR2: KGHSH and LQKENI. CDR3 sequence reads: CASSVGQSNEQFF. In DNA form, the CDR3 reads TGTGCCAGCTCTGTTGGACAGTCCAATGAGCAGTTCTTC.

This clonotype was observed a handful of times. The rearrangement uses TRBV4-2 and TRBJ2-7; D remains ambiguous. This CDR3 is built from 14 residues. Germline CDR1 reads LGHNA; CDR2 reads YNFKEQ. V dropped 0 bases and J dropped 2 bases, with 8 bases sitting between them. The CDR3 nucleotides are TGTGCCAGCAGCCAAGAGGGCATGACCTACGAGCAGTACTTC. It is translated as CASSQEGMTYEQYF.

This clonotype showed up just once. Possible read error: a much larger clone is one base away. The chain links TRBV6-5 to TRBJ2-1; TRBD2 matches at 11 bases. Looked up from germline, CDR1 is MNHEY and CDR2 is SVGAGI. The CDR3 has 14 amino acids. J gave up 9 bases and V 11 bases, and 12 bases lay outside the gene matches. CDR3: CAGIDSGRAGEQFF. The DNA of the CDR3 is TGTGCCGGCATAGATAGCGGGAGGGCCGGTGAGCAGTTCTTC.

The rearrangement links TRBV12-3 or TRBV12-4 to TRBJ2-1; TRBD2 matches 13 bases. CDR3 length: 15 amino acids. V lost 7 bases to trimming and J lost 2 bases; unmatched junction nucleotides: 2. As DNA, the CDR3 is TGTGCCAGCACCGGACTAGCGGGGGCCTACAATGAGCAGTTCTTC. Translating it yields CASTGLAGAYNEQFF.

The chain has TRBV11-2 and TRBJ2-5; D is unclear. V was shortened by 2 bases and J by 5 bases, with 15 bases between the two germline ends. CDR3 length equals 15 residues. Germline CDR1 reads SGHAT; CDR2 reads FQNNGV. The CDR3 sequence: CASSLYAATRETQYF. The CDR3 coding sequence is TGTGCCAGCAGCTTATATGCGGCGACTCGGGAGACCCAGTACTTC.

This clonotype was detected a few times. This chain uses TRBV5-6 with TRBJ2-5; the match to TRBD2 covers 7 bases. The J segment lost 5 bases and the V segment lost 4 bases, leaving 14 bases of the junction unmatched. This CDR3 spans 16 amino acids. Germline CDR1 is SGHDT and CDR2 is YYEEEE. This chain's CDR3 is CASSTTKDFGGETQYF. CDR3 DNA: TGTGCCAGCAGCACAACTAAGGACTTCGGGGGGGAGACCCAGTACTTC.

This clonotype has a count of ten or more. The chain carries TRBV7-9 and TRBJ2-3, with D perhaps TRBD1 or TRBD2 (5 bases each). Per the germline V gene, CDR1 is SEHNR and CDR2 is FQNEAQ (reference sequence). Trimming took off 5 bases at V and 2 bases at J, with 17 bases between the two ends. This CDR3 comprises 16 residues. CDR3: CASSTWDQPVTDTQYF. DNA for the CDR3: TGTGCCAGCAGCACCTGGGACCAACCCGTCACAGATACGCAGTATTTT.

The table lists this clonotype with a few counts. The chain couples TRBV20-1 to TRBJ1-5, with D tentatively TRBD1 (6 bases). Germline CDR1 is DFQATT and CDR2 is SNEGSKA (reference sequence). The ends were cut back, 3 bases at V and 4 bases at J, with 13 bases in the middle. This CDR3 is built from 14 residues. CDR3 in DNA: TGCAGTGCTAGGAACGACAGGAGTAATCAGCCCCAGCATTTT. It is translated as CSARNDRSNQPQHF.

This clonotype has ten or more counts. This chain uses TRBV21-1 with TRBJ2-7; the listed D gene, TRBD2, was not tested against the DNA. TRBV21-1 is classified as a pseudogene. This CDR3 spans 15 amino acids. The CDR3 loop reads CATAERLAQTYEQYF. CDR3 nucleotides: TGTGCCACCGCGGAAAGACTAGCACAAACCTACGAGCAGTACTTC.

This clonotype was seen at least ten times. This rearrangement joins TRBV9 to TRBJ2-7; TRBD2 agrees at 9 bases. The CDR3 is 16 amino acids. CDR1 and CDR2 from the germline V gene are SGDLS and YYNGEE. V was clipped by 0 bases and J by 9 bases; unmatched bases: 13. For the CDR3, the DNA is TGTGCCAGCAGCGTAGAACCAATCGGGCTAGCGGGGTGGCAGTACTTC. It codes for CASSVEPIGLAGWQYF.

Only a few counts were recorded for this clonotype. The chain is built from TRBV7-9 and TRBJ2-7, with TRBD2 as a possible D gene (6 bases). Between the trimmed V and J ends, which lost 5 bases and 6 bases, there was a span of 17 bases. Germline assignment: CDR1 SEHNR and CDR2 FQNEAQ (reference sequence). CDR3 length equals 14 residues. As DNA, the CDR3 is TGTGCCAGCAGCCCATCCGGGAGAGGTGGCGAGCAGTACTTC. This sequence encodes CASSPSGRGGEQYF.

In its sample, this clonotype was seen a few times. This chain connects TRBV24-1 to TRBJ2-6, with no clear D. The length of the CDR3 is 13 residues. The V and J ends lost 7 bases and 0 bases respectively, with 3 bases between them. Germline V gives CDR1 KGHDR, CDR2 SFDVKD. As DNA, the CDR3 is TGTGCCACCAGCCGCTCTGGGGCCAACGTCCTGACTTTC. It is translated as CATSRSGANVLTF.

This clonotype was found many times. The chain is built from TRBV5-1 and TRBJ1-1; D unclear. The germline gives CDR1 SGHRS, CDR2 YFSETQ. This CDR3 is 14 amino acids long. Trimming shortened V by 6 bases and J by 1 base, and 13 bases separated the two germline ends. The CDR3 spells CASIQADSNTEAFF. CDR3 nucleotides: TGCGCCAGCATCCAAGCAGATTCGAACACTGAAGCTTTCTTT.

This chain uses TRBV7-3 with TRBJ2-5; D tentatively fits TRBD1 or TRBD2 (6 bases each). The CDR3 runs 16 residues. Germline-derived CDR1 and CDR2 are SGHTA and FQGTGA. V dropped 1 base and J dropped 2 bases, with 14 bases sitting between them. In DNA, the CDR3 is TGTGCCAGCAGCTTAATGGGGGGCGCCGGGCAAGAGACCCAGTACTTC. The encoded protein is CASSLMGGAGQETQYF. Full variable domain (outside the CDR3, taken from reference TRBV7-3 and TRBJ2-5): GAGVSQTPSNKVTEKGKYVELRCDPISGHTALYWYRQSLGQGPEFLIYFQGTGAADDSGLPNDRFFAVRPEGSVSTLKIQRTERGDSAVYLCASSLMGGAGQETQYFGPGTRLLVL.